The rows below give T cell receptor beta chains drawn from one sample of a study of identical twins. TCRdb used MiXCR to reprocess the 5' RACE reads, holding one entry per CDR3 protein. Of around 450,000 distinct CDR3 sequences in the sample, approximately 14% were seen once. These records were also assigned to another study, of yellow fever vaccine responses in identical twins.

The sequenced sample consisted of CD4+ T cells sorted from blood. Source of these receptors: a woman in her late teens or twenties in good health. The CDR3 runs from the conserved cysteine through the conserved F or W. A D gene is named only where the DNA matches it firmly. Only some rows state a clone size, as once, few, many or a class for expanded clones.

CASGQQQETQYF	TGTGCCAGTGGTCAACAACAAGAGACCCAGTACTTC	.	few	TRBV19	TRBJ2-5
CASSGAQGNQPQHF	TGTGCCAGCAGTGGAGCACAGGGAAATCAGCCCCAGCATTTT	.	many	TRBV12-3/TRBV12-4	TRBJ1-5
CATSPGRATDTQYF	TGTGCCACAAGCCCGGGTAGGGCCACAGATACGCAGTATTTT	.	.	TRBV24-1	TRBJ2-3
CASSETANEKLFF	TGCGCCAGCAGTGAGACAGCTAATGAAAAACTGTTTTTT	.	few	TRBV10-2	TRBJ1-4
CATNFGDTQYF	TGTGCCACCAACTTCGGAGATACGCAGTATTTT	.	.	TRBV6-6	TRBJ2-3
CASGLVLVSPRSLFF	TGTGCTAGTGGTTTGGTACTCGTCAGTCCCAGGAGTCTGTTTTTT	.	.	TRBV12-5	TRBJ1-4
CASSPPAAQRGLSSYNEQFF	TGTGCCAGCTCACCCCCAGCTGCCCAGCGGGGGTTAAGCTCCTACAATGAGCAGTTCTTC	TRBD2	few	TRBV18	TRBJ2-1
CASSQDQNGNQPQHF	TGCGCCAGCAGCCAAGATCAGAACGGGAATCAGCCCCAGCATTTT	.	few	TRBV4-3	TRBJ1-5
CASGSEAAGDEQFF	TGTGCTAGTGGCTCAGAGGCGGCAGGCGATGAGCAGTTCTTC	.	many	TRBV12-5	TRBJ2-1
CASSLRRDNYGYTF	TGTGCCAGCAGCTTAAGGAGGGACAACTATGGCTACACCTTC	.	few	TRBV7-2	TRBJ1-2
CASSETGQGYEQYF	TGTGCCAGCAGTGAGACGGGACAGGGCTACGAGCAGTACTTC	TRBD1	.	TRBV2	TRBJ2-7
CAINGRNSPLHF	TGTGCCATCAACGGGAGGAATTCACCCCTCCACTTT	.	.	TRBV10-3	TRBJ1-6
CASSYKSIGPYEQYF	TGTGCCAGCAGCTACAAGTCCATTGGCCCCTACGAGCAGTACTTC	.	.	TRBV5-6	TRBJ2-7
CASSEPLRREGLGTQYF	TGTGCCAGCAGTGAACCCCTCAGGCGGGAGGGGTTAGGGACCCAGTACTTC	TRBD2	few	TRBV25-1	TRBJ2-5
CASSFGSPAGELFF	TGCGCCAGCAGCTTCGGGTCGCCAGCCGGGGAGCTGTTTTTT	.	.	TRBV5-1	TRBJ2-2
CASSSLPNQPQHF	TGTGCCAGCAGCTCACTCCCGAATCAGCCCCAGCATTTT	.	.	TRBV7-6	TRBJ1-5
CASSPERGLIYNEQFF	TGTGCCAGCAGCCCCGAGCGGGGTCTTATTTACAATGAGCAGTTCTTC	TRBD2	.	TRBV3-1	TRBJ2-1
CASSSGRQGLTGELFF	TGTGCCAGCAGCTCCGGGCGACAGGGCTTAACCGGGGAGCTGTTTTTT	TRBD1	.	TRBV7-2	TRBJ2-2
CASSYRNDRGRINEQFF	TGCGCCAGCAGTTACCGTAACGACAGGGGGCGAATCAATGAGCAGTTCTTC	TRBD1	many	TRBV5-1	TRBJ2-1